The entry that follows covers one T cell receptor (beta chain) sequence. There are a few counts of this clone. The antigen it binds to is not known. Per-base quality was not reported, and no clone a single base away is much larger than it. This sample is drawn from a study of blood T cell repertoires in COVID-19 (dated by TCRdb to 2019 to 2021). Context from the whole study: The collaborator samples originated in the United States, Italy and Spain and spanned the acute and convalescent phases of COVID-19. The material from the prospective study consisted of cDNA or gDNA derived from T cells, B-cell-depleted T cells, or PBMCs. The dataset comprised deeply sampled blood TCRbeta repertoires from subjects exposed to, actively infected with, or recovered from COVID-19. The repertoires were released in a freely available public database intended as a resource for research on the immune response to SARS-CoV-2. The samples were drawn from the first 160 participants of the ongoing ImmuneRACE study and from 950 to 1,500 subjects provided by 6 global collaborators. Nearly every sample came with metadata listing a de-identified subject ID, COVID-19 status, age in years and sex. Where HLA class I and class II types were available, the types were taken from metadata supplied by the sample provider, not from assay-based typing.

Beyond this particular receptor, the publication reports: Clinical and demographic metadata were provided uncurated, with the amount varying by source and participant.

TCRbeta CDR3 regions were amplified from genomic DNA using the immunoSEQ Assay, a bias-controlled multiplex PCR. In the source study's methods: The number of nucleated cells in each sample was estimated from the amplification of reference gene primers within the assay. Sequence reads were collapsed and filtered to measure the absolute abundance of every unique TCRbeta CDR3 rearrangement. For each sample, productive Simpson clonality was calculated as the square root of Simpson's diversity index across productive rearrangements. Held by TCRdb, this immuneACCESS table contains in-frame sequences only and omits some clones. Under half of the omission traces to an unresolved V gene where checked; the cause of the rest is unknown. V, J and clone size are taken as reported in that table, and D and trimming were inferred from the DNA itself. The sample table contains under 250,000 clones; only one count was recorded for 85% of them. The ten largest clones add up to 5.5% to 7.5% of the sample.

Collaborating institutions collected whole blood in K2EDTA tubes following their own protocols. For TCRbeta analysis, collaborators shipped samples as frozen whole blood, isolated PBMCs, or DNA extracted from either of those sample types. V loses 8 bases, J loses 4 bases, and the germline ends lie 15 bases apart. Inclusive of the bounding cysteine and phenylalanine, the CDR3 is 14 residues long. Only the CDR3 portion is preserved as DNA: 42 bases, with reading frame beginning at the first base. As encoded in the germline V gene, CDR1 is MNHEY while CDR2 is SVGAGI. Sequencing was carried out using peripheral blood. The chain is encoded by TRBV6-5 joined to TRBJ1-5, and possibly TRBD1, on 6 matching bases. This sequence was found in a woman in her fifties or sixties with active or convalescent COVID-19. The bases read TGTGCCAGCGGAACAGGGCATTGGAATCAGCCCCAGCATTTT. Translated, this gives CASGTGHWNQPQHF.